The T cell receptor (beta chain) under discussion was sequenced for a study of technical replicates of blood from a few donors. Germline values: CDR1 MGHRA, CDR2 YSYEKL. The CDR3 extends over 13 amino acids. TCRdb's copy holds only in-frame clones and misses some; the assay was immunoSEQ multiplex PCR. Seen here are approximately 73,000 clones, 93% observed once, and the top ten hold 0.25% to 0.3%. To note about this clone: The germline gene is not matched at one end of the junction; a read error may be the cause.

This chain connects TRBV4-1 to TRBJ2-5, with D perhaps TRBD2 (5 bases). Sequenced material: T cells isolated from PBMCs. This sequence was found in a human donor in good health. In nucleotides, the CDR3 is TGCGCCAGCAGCCCCTTGAGGGAAGAGGCCCAGTACTTC. It yields the protein CASSPLREEAQYF.